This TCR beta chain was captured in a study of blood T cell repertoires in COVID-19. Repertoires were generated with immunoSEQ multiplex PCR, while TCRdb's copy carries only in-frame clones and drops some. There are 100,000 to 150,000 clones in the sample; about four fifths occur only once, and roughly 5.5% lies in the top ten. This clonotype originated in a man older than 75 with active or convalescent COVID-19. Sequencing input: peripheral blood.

Here the CDR3 reads CASSRSGGAEGTQYF. The CDR3 nucleotides are TGTGCCAGCAGCCGTAGCGGGGGGGCCGAGGGGACCCAGTACTTC. V usage is TRBV7-2 and J usage is TRBJ2-5; 11 nucleotides agree with TRBD2. J was trimmed by 7 bases and V by 5 bases; bases with no gene match: 9. Germline-derived CDR1 and CDR2 are SGHTA and FQGNSA. The CDR3 covers 15 residues.